Described below is a single T cell receptor beta chain sequence and its context. Its matching antigen is unknown. The primer mix had 60 Vbeta and 13 Jbeta primers. The assay was immunoSEQ multiplex PCR, and TCRdb's table has in-frame clones only and misses some. The sample contains some 85,000 clones, approximately 77% of which appear only once. The data stem from a study of cytomegalovirus exposure and HLA in healthy donors. With V trimmed by 4 bases and J by 4 bases, 7 bases remained unmatched. CDR1 and CDR2 (germline): KGHSH, LQKENI. The length of the CDR3 is 14 residues. Study outcomes and limitations: Upon later analysis, TCR association rates were observed to vary by HLA locus, being highest for DRB1 and lowest for HLA-C. A highly shared variant cluster was judged a likely technical artifact.

Sequences were obtained from PBMCs. The sequence was collected from a man younger than 45 in good health and CMV-seronegative. The chain recombines TRBV18 with TRBJ2-7, with TRBD1 matching 7 bases. CDR3 loop: CASSLEAGGYEQYF. In nucleotides, the CDR3 is TGTGCCAGCTCACTTGAAGCAGGGGGTTACGAGCAGTACTTC.